This T cell receptor beta chain is from a study of blood T cell repertoires in COVID-19. As for the study in general: Acute-phase and convalescent COVID-19 samples originated in the United States, Italy and Spain. Sources were T cells, B-cell-depleted T cells, or PBMCs; the material itself was cDNA or gDNA.

Data came from immunoSEQ multiplex PCR; TCRdb stores just in-frame clones and leaves some out. The data show tens of thousands of clones, around 82% seen once. The sequenced sample was peripheral blood. This clonotype was obtained from a man between 50 and 59 years old with active or convalescent COVID-19.

The CDR3 reads CATSDGYRAWQFF. CDR3 in DNA: TGTGCCACCAGTGATGGTTACAGGGCTTGGCAGTTCTTC. The chain couples TRBV24-1 to TRBJ2-1, with D maybe TRBD1 (6 bases). V gave up 3 bases and J gave up 12 bases, with 14 bases separating them. The CDR3 runs 13 residues. CDR1 and CDR2 from the germline V gene are KGHDR and SFDVKD.